This is a list of T cell receptor beta chains from one sample in a study of T-cell reconstitution after alpha-beta-depleted transplantation in children. TCRdb called the PCR reads again in MiXCR, with one record for every CDR3 protein. The table has about 540,000 distinct CDR3 sequences, approximately 16% seen once. Sequencing was performed on PBMCs from the stem cell graft donor, taken from the stem cell graft. These receptors were taken from a human donor who donated a stem cell graft to a child with acute lymphoblastic leukemia. Each CDR3 is given without its conserved first and last residue. Each record gives: J gene, V gene, D gene, CDR3 protein. The D gene is left open where the match is weak.

j_call: TRBJ2-1; v_call: TRBV11-1; d_call: TRBD2; cdr3_aa: ASSLSLAGPPRGVEQF
j_call: TRBJ2-5; v_call: TRBV6-1; d_call: TRBD1; cdr3_aa: AAVKKGQARETQY
j_call: TRBJ2-7; v_call: TRBV12-3/TRBV12-4; d_call: TRBD1; cdr3_aa: ASTTGSYEQY
j_call: TRBJ1-2; v_call: TRBV7-3; d_call: NA; cdr3_aa: ASSPGHRGSSYGYT
j_call: TRBJ1-2; v_call: TRBV5-1; d_call: TRBD1; cdr3_aa: ASSLGGSLEGYT
j_call: TRBJ2-7; v_call: TRBV12-3/TRBV12-4; d_call: TRBD1; cdr3_aa: ASSLGTPGTGLTYEQY
j_call: TRBJ2-7; v_call: TRBV19; d_call: NA; cdr3_aa: ASTDQVSYEQY
j_call: TRBJ2-2; v_call: TRBV29-1; d_call: TRBD2; cdr3_aa: SAQGASGSNTGELF
j_call: TRBJ1-1; v_call: TRBV2; d_call: NA; cdr3_aa: ASRGDLNTEAF
j_call: TRBJ2-7; v_call: TRBV27; d_call: NA; cdr3_aa: ASSSSRRHEQY
j_call: TRBJ2-3; v_call: TRBV30; d_call: NA; cdr3_aa: AWTLGYTQY
j_call: TRBJ2-5; v_call: TRBV6-1; d_call: TRBD2; cdr3_aa: ASSRKRQETSGRFPETQY
j_call: TRBJ2-4; v_call: TRBV14; d_call: TRBD1; cdr3_aa: ASRPGQRLAKNIQY
j_call: TRBJ2-1; v_call: TRBV5-5; d_call: NA; cdr3_aa: ASSLPGKRSAF
j_call: TRBJ2-5; v_call: TRBV5-1; d_call: TRBD1; cdr3_aa: ASGAGGEETQY
j_call: TRBJ2-7; v_call: TRBV7-6; d_call: TRBD2; cdr3_aa: ASSLWREGYEQY
j_call: TRBJ2-1; v_call: TRBV5-1; d_call: TRBD1; cdr3_aa: ASLKGALGYRSEQF
j_call: TRBJ2-1; v_call: TRBV6-2/TRBV6-3; d_call: TRBD2; cdr3_aa: ALSAGLAGGPSSYNEQF
j_call: TRBJ2-6; v_call: TRBV5-1; d_call: TRBD2; cdr3_aa: ASSRQLAGGFSGANVLT
j_call: TRBJ1-6; v_call: TRBV7-9; d_call: TRBD1; cdr3_aa: ASSSRDRMNSPLH
j_call: TRBJ2-2; v_call: TRBV5-1; d_call: TRBD1; cdr3_aa: ASLGQESTGELF
j_call: TRBJ2-3; v_call: TRBV6-2/TRBV6-3; d_call: TRBD2; cdr3_aa: ASRHRPSGRRGDTQY
j_call: TRBJ2-7; v_call: TRBV3-1; d_call: TRBD2; cdr3_aa: ASSQEGPVLAGGRYEQY
j_call: TRBJ2-2; v_call: TRBV20-1; d_call: TRBD2; cdr3_aa: SGTSGNTGELF
j_call: TRBJ1-2; v_call: TRBV29-1; d_call: TRBD1; cdr3_aa: SARQGVGT
j_call: TRBJ2-5; v_call: TRBV12-3/TRBV12-4; d_call: NA; cdr3_aa: ASSLGGSGRRETQY
j_call: TRBJ2-7; v_call: TRBV7-2; d_call: TRBD2; cdr3_aa: ASSLGGPGLAYHEQY